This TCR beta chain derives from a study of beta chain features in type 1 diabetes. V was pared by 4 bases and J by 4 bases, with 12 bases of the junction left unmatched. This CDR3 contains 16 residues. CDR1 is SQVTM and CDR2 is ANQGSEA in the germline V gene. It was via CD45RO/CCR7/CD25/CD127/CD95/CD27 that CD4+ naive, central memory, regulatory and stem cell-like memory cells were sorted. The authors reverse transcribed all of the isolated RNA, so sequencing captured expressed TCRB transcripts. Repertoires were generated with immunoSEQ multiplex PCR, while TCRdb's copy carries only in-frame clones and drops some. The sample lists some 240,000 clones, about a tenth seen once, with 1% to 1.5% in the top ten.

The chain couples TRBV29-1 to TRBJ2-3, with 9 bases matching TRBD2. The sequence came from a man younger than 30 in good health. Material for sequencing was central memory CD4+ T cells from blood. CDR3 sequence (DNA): TGCAGCGTTGGGTCAGGCGGGAGGGGCCGCGCAGATACGCAGTATTTT. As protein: CSVGSGGRGRADTQYF.